Presented here are 15 T cell receptor beta chains from one specimen sequenced in a study of brain T cells in children with intractable seizures. Sequencing was performed with immunoSEQ multiplex PCR; in TCRdb, only in-frame clones are kept and a portion is missing. The sample has under 400,000 clones, over 85% seen once. The sample's time point: blood from clinic visit 5 months post-surgery; TSC patient then seizure free. The sequences come from peripheral blood, collected roughly 5 months after surgery. These receptors were obtained from a boy in the first two years of life with tuberous sclerosis and intractable seizures.

The chain employs TRBV27 and TRBJ1-1; no definite D call. CDR3 length: 14 amino acids. Germline CDR1 reads MNHEY; CDR2 reads SMNVEV (reference sequence). Trimming cost V 5 bases and J 1 base, with 11 bases left between them. This CDR3 reads CASSHSVGNTEAFF. CDR3 DNA sequence: TGTGCCAGCAGTCATTCCGTCGGGAACACTGAAGCTTTCTTT.

V usage is TRBV29-1 and J usage is TRBJ2-7; 7 nucleotides agree with TRBD1. Germline trimming cut 3 bases from V and 0 bases from J; bases unmatched to any gene: 2. The CDR3 totals 13 residues. Per the germline V gene, CDR1 is SQVTM and CDR2 is ANQGSEA. DNA of the CDR3: TGCAGCGTTGATACAGGGGACTCCTACGAGCAGTACTTC. Translated: CSVDTGDSYEQYF.

The CDR3 nucleotides are TGCGCCAGCAGTCCCAAAGGGCCGGGACAGGAACTCTCCTACGAGCAGTACTTC. The encoded protein is CASSPKGPGQELSYEQYF. This chain links TRBV4-1 with TRBJ2-7; 8 nucleotides match TRBD1. CDR3 length equals 18 residues. V was pared by 6 bases and J by 0 bases, with 16 bases of the junction left unmatched. Germline CDR1 MGHRA, CDR2 YSYEKL.

CDR3 residues: CASSLTIFRQGWTEAFF. CDR3 in DNA: TGCGCCAGCAGCTTGACGATCTTCCGACAGGGTTGGACTGAAGCTTTCTTT. This chain uses TRBV5-1 with TRBJ1-1; the match to TRBD1 covers 7 bases. V shed 1 base, J shed 5 bases, and the junction held 14 bases outside the gene matches. The CDR3 consists of 17 residues. Germline CDR1 and CDR2: SGHRS and YFSETQ. Looking up the rest from reference TRBV5-1 and TRBJ1-1 gives the full variable domain: KAGVTQTPRYLIKTRGQQVTLSCSPISGHRSVSWYQQTPGQGLQFLFEYFSETQRNKGNFPGRFSGRQFSNSRSEMNVSTLELGDSALYLCASSLTIFRQGWTEAFFGQGTRLTVV.

In nucleotides, the CDR3 is TGTGCCAGCAGCTTAGGTCTAGGGGATTCGCCCTCCTACGAGCAGTACTTC. It encodes CASSLGLGDSPSYEQYF. The chain uses TRBV13 and TRBJ2-7; D possibly corresponds to TRBD1 (5 bases). V dropped 0 bases and J dropped 0 bases, with 15 bases sitting between them. The germline V gene has CDR1 PRHDT and CDR2 FYEKMQ (reference sequence). This CDR3 is built from 17 residues. The full variable domain, completed using reference TRBV13 and TRBJ2-7, is AAGVIQSPRHLIKEKRETATLKCYPIPRHDTVYWYQQGPGQDPQFLISFYEKMQSDKGSIPDRFSAQQFSDYHSELNMSSLELGDSALYFCASSLGLGDSPSYEQYFGPGTRLTVT.

This clone was recorded a few times. V is TRBV2 and J is TRBJ1-5, with 9 bases matching TRBD1. This CDR3 is 14 amino acids long. The V gene's germline CDR1 is SNHLY and CDR2 FYNNEI. V shed 8 bases, J shed 4 bases, and the junction held 6 bases outside the gene matches. The CDR3 DNA is TGTGCCAGCTCAGAACAGGGGGCAAATCAGCCCCAGCATTTT. It is translated as CASSEQGANQPQHF.

V and J are TRBV29-1 and TRBJ2-7; D possibly corresponds to TRBD2 (6 bases). The CDR3 consists of 11 residues. Germline V gene lookup returns CDR1 SQVTM and CDR2 ANQGSEA. V lost 7 bases and J lost 7, with 14 bases in between. This chain's CDR3 is CSAGLMGEQYF. Written as DNA, the CDR3 is TGCAGCGCCGGACTAATGGGTGAGCAGTACTTC.

This sequence joins TRBV9 and TRBJ2-3; D possibly corresponds to TRBD2 (5 bases). From germline, CDR1 is SGDLS and CDR2 YYNGEE. V lost 0 bases, J lost 4 bases, and 12 bases lay in between. The CDR3 runs to 15 residues. Written as DNA, the CDR3 is TGTGCCAGCAGCGTAGGCGGGCTGGTGGCAGATACGCAGTATTTT. This codes for CASSVGGLVADTQYF.

The CDR3 DNA is TGTGCCAGCAGTGACCCGGGACTAGTCGAGCTCGAGCAGTACTTC. Translated, it gives CASSDPGLVELEQYF. The chain links TRBV6-1 to TRBJ2-7, with 8 bases matching TRBD2. The trim removed 3 bases at V and 6 bases at J, leaving 10 bases unmatched. Germline-derived CDR1 and CDR2 are MNHNS and SASEGT. The CDR3 length is 15 residues.

This sequence joins TRBV9 and TRBJ1-5; no firm D call. CDR1 is SGDLS and CDR2 is YYNGEE in the germline V gene. The length of the CDR3 is 15 residues. Trimming removed 4 bases at V and 6 bases at J, with 17 bases between. The CDR3 region has the DNA TGTGCCAGCAGCCCTCCTGGGCAGGCAGGTCAGCCCCAGCATTTT. Translating it yields CASSPPGQAGQPQHF.

This clone showed up just once. The chain uses TRBV19 and TRBJ2-6; tentatively, D is TRBD2 (5 bases). The CDR3 has 16 amino acids. Germline CDR1 is LNHDA and CDR2 is SQIVND (reference sequence). Between the trimmed V and J ends, which lost 11 bases and 0 bases, there was a span of 17 bases. CDR3 protein: CASRRQADSGANVLTF. CDR3 DNA sequence: TGTGCCTCCCGGAGGCAGGCTGACTCTGGGGCCAACGTCCTGACTTTC.

The chain combines TRBV6-5 with TRBJ2-1, with TRBD1 matching over 9 bases. V trimming: 7 bases; J trimming: 10 bases; junction bases outside the gene matches: 8. There are 13 residues in the CDR3. Germline CDR1 reads MNHEY; CDR2 reads SVGAGI. CDR3 sequence reads: CASNRDRAGEQFF. In DNA, the CDR3 is TGTGCCAGCAACAGGGACAGGGCGGGAGAGCAGTTCTTC.

The rearrangement links TRBV7-6 to TRBJ2-2, with 7 nucleotides matching TRBD1. CDR1 SGHVS and CDR2 FNYEAQ come from the germline V gene. There are 14 residues in the CDR3. Germline trimming cut 2 bases from V and 3 bases from J; bases unmatched to any gene: 0. The DNA of the CDR3 is TGTGCCAGCAGCTTACAGGGGGACACCGGGGAGCTGTTTTTT. Translated, it gives CASSLQGDTGELFF.

V usage is TRBV2 and J usage is TRBJ1-1; no reliable D call. The CDR3 has 12 amino acids. The V end was cut by 8 bases, the J end by 6 bases, with 13 bases between. Germline-derived CDR1 and CDR2 are SNHLY and FYNNEI. The CDR3, as DNA: TGTGCCAGCCATAGGCAGGCTCCTGAAGCTTTCTTT. As protein: CASHRQAPEAFF.

The chain is built from TRBV19 and TRBJ2-1; TRBD2 aligns across 7 bases. CDR3 length: 15 amino acids. CDR1 is LNHDA, CDR2 SQIVND, per germline (reference sequence). V lost 3 bases and J lost 1; bases outside the gene matches: 3. The CDR3 here is CASSMSGNSYNEQFF. The DNA for the CDR3 is TGTGCCAGTAGTATGAGCGGGAATTCCTACAATGAGCAGTTCTTC.